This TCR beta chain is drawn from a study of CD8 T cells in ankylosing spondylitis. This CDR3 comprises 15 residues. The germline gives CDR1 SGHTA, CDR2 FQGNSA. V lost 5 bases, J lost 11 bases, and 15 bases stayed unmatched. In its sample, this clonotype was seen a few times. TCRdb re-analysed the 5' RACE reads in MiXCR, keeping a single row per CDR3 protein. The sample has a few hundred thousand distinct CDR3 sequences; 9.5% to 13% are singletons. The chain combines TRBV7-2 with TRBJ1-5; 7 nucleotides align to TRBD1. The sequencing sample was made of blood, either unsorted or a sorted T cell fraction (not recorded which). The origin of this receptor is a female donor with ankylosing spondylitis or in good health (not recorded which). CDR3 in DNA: TGTGCCAGCAGCCGGGACAGCATATCGTCAGGAGCCCAGCATTTT. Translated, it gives CASSRDSISSGAQHF.